This T cell receptor beta chain comes out of a study of T cell responses to AZD1222 COVID-19 vaccine. This table comes from immunoSEQ multiplex PCR, and its TCRdb copy is limited to in-frame clones, with some not included. This table holds 180,000 or so clones, around nine tenths found once. With V trimmed by 3 bases and J by 4 bases, 6 bases remained unmatched. The CDR3 is 15 amino acids. Germline V gene data show CDR1 as MNHEY and CDR2 as SMNVEV (reference sequence). This clone was seen only once. Its antigen is currently unknown. Study-level points and caveats: White British ancestry dominated among donors, who included more females, and clonal diversity was possibly underestimated.

The V gene is TRBV27, the J gene TRBJ2-1; TRBD1 aligns across 7 bases. The clonotype originates from an adult who received the AZD1222 COVID-19 vaccine. Sequenced here: peripheral blood, sampled 28 days after the second AZD1222 dose. The CDR3 nucleotides read TGTGCCAGCAGTTTCTCCCAGGGGGTATACAATGAGCAGTTCTTC. It yields the protein CASSFSQGVYNEQFF.